The 2 T cell receptor beta chains in this list originate from one sample, sequenced in a study of shared clonotypes between healthy human individuals. Profiling relied on immunoSEQ multiplex PCR, and the TCRdb table lists in-frame clones only, not all of them. The sample includes hundreds of thousands of clones, around 73% of them seen just once. The specimen was memory CD4+ T cells sorted from blood. Regarding subset: CD45RA-negative fraction. These receptors all come from a woman aged 25 to 39 in good health.

The V call is TRBV7-3, the J call TRBJ1-1; 10 bases are a match to TRBD1. V lost 5 bases, J lost 4 bases, and 4 bases stayed unmatched. The CDR3 loop spans 14 amino acids. From germline, CDR1 is SGHTA and CDR2 FQGTGA. The CDR3 nucleotides are TGTGCCAGCAGCCCTGGGACAGGGGCCACTGAAGCTTTCTTT. Translation: CASSPGTGATEAFF.

V usage is TRBV27 and J usage is TRBJ2-2; no clear D gene. The germline gives CDR1 MNHEY, CDR2 SMNVEV (reference sequence). Trimming took off 5 bases at V and 4 bases at J, with 11 bases between the two ends. This CDR3 comprises 14 residues. CDR3 region: CASSPTGFTGELFF. For the CDR3, the DNA is TGTGCCAGCAGTCCCACGGGCTTCACCGGGGAGCTGTTTTTT.